Given below is one T cell receptor beta chain in context. Its matching antigen is unknown. CDR1 is SGHAT and CDR2 is FQNNGV in the germline V gene. V was pared by 6 bases and J by 3 bases, with 15 bases between. This CDR3 is built from 14 residues. The entry originates in a study of blood T cells in healthy people across ages. Regarding the study as a whole: Strong correlation was found linking TCR beta diversity to naive T cell percentage.

A second PCR, run for roughly 7 to 12 cycles, used a sample-barcoded 5' primer plus a J-beta primer mix. TCRdb reanalysed the 5' RACE reads using MiXCR and keeps one entry per CDR3 protein. The data contain about 800,000 distinct CDR3 sequences, about three fifths of them seen just once; the ten biggest clones take up about 20%. The sequencing sample was made of blood. This sequence joins TRBV11-2 and TRBJ2-7; D tentatively reads TRBD1 or TRBD2 (5 bases each). The receptor was derived from a young man in good health. CDR3: CASSAGTQGYEQYF. The CDR3 DNA reads as TGTGCCAGCAGTGCCGGGACCCAGGGCTACGAGCAGTACTTC.